This TCR beta chain comes out of a study of T-cell reconstitution after alpha-beta-depleted transplantation in children. The study's findings and limits: At one year after transplant, newly produced T cells mostly accounted for T-cell counts and diversity.

The TCRbeta library was prepared with unique molecular identifiers. Via MiXCR, TCRdb re-called the PCR reads, giving one row per CDR3 protein. The sample carries 330,000 or so distinct CDR3 sequences, roughly 8.2% recorded once. V lost 1 base and J lost 3, with 6 bases in between. The CDR3 sequence is 13 residues long. This clonotype was detected many times. Its antigen is unidentified. This chain joins TRBV12-3 or TRBV12-4 and TRBJ1-1; D is uncertain. This specimen was peripheral blood, taken 360 days after TCRalphabeta/CD19-depleted stem cell transplant. This clonotype was sampled from a female patient aged 2-9 years who had a stem cell transplant for Fanconi anemia, so the T cells may come from the graft donor. The CDR3 region is CASSLVGYTEAFF. The CDR3 nucleotides are TGTGCCAGCAGTTTAGTGGGGTACACTGAAGCTTTCTTT.